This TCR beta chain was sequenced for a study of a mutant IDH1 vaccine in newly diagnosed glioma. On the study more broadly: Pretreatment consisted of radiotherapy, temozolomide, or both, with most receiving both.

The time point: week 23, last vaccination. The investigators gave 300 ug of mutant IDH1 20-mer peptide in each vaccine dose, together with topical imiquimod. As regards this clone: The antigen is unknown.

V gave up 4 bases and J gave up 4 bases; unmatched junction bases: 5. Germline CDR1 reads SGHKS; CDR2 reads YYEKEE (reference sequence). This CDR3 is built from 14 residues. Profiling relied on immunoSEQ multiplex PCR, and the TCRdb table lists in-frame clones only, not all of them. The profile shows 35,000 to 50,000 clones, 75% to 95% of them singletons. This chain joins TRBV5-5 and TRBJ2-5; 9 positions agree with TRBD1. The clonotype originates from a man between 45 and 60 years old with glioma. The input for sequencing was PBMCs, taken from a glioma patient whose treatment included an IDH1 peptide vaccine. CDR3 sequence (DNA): TGTGCCAGCAGCGCGGACAGGGGTAGAGAGACCCAGTACTTC. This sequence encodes CASSADRGRETQYF.